Given below is one T cell receptor beta chain in context. This specimen comes from a study of shared clonotypes between healthy human individuals. V lost 8 bases and J 5 bases, leaving 7 bases between the germline ends. The CDR3 has 12 amino acids. Germline values: CDR1 SEHNR, CDR2 FQNEAQ (reference sequence). The authors loaded about 0.2 ug DNA, 27,000 or so T cell genomes, into sorted-subset replicate PCRs. The method was immunoSEQ multiplex PCR; TCRdb's version includes in-frame clones alone and lacks a portion of them. Seen here are about a million clones, over 75% observed once, and the top ten hold around 1.4%.

This receptor was identified in a man between 18 and 35 years old in good health. The V call is TRBV7-9, the J call TRBJ1-6; the D is unclear. The specimen was memory CD4+ T cells sorted from blood. Subset given: CD45RA-negative fraction. The CDR3 DNA reads TGTGCCAGCGGACGGGATAATTCACCCCTCCACTTT. Its translation is CASGRDNSPLHF.